The 17 T cell receptor beta chains below all came from one sample that was sequenced in a study of long-term antiretroviral therapy in people with HIV. Running of the v3.0 immunoSEQ assay took place at survey level. TCRdb's copy holds only in-frame clones and misses some; the assay was immunoSEQ multiplex PCR. The data show some 34,000 clones, 90% to 97% seen once. This material consisted of unsorted PBMCs, taken roughly 6.4 years after starting antiretroviral therapy. These receptors were taken from a man between 25 and 39 years old with HIV.

J is TRBJ2-7 and V is TRBV6-5; 10 positions match TRBD2. The germline gives CDR1 MNHEY, CDR2 SVGAGI. The CDR3 sequence is 16 residues long. Trimming took 0 bases from V and 3 from J; bases not matched to a gene: 5. The DNA of the CDR3 is TGTGCCAGCAGTTACTCGATTACTAGCGGGAACTACGAGCAGTACTTC. Translated, it gives CASSYSITSGNYEQYF.

The chain employs TRBV4-3 and TRBJ2-5; D remains ambiguous. Germline V gene lookup returns CDR1 LGHNA and CDR2 YSLEER. The CDR3 sequence is 14 residues long. The V gene lost 0 bases and the J gene lost 5 bases, with 10 bases spanning the gap. The CDR3 spells CASSQDLGLETQYF. CDR3 in DNA: TGCGCCAGCAGCCAAGATCTGGGGTTGGAGACCCAGTACTTC.

V usage is TRBV9 and J usage is TRBJ1-3; 7 nucleotides agree with TRBD1. Germline assignment: CDR1 SGDLS and CDR2 YYNGEE. Trimming removed 4 bases from V and 7 bases from J; junction bases left unmatched: 8. CDR3 length: 14 residues. The CDR3 sequence is CASSPTGAVNTIYF. The CDR3 DNA reads as TGTGCCAGCAGCCCAACAGGGGCGGTCAACACCATATATTTT. The full variable domain, with the rest looked up from reference TRBV9 and TRBJ1-3, is DSGVTQTPKHLITATGQRVTLRCSPRSGDLSVYWYQQSLDQGLQFLIQYYNGEERAKGNILERFSAQQFPDLHSELNLSSLELGDSALYFCASSPTGAVNTIYFGEGSWLTVV.

The rearrangement joins TRBV9 to TRBJ2-1, with TRBD1 matching 8 bases. After removal of 2 bases from V and 12 bases from J, the junction contained 7 bases not matched to a gene. CDR3 size: 13 residues. Germline V gene sequence: CDR1 SGDLS, CDR2 YYNGEE. The CDR3 region has the DNA TGTGCCAGCAGCGTCGGACAGGGCGGCGTGCAGTTCTTC. It is translated as CASSVGQGGVQFF.

The rearrangement joins TRBV4-3 to TRBJ2-1, with 9 positions matching TRBD2. The V and J ends lost 0 bases and 4 bases, in that order; junction bases with no gene match: 7. CDR3 size: 17 residues. Germline lookup yields CDR1 LGHNA and CDR2 YSLEER. This CDR3 reads CASSQEQKTSGYNEQFF. In DNA, the CDR3 is TGCGCCAGCAGCCAAGAACAGAAGACTAGCGGTTACAATGAGCAGTTCTTC.

The V gene is TRBV11-2, the J gene TRBJ2-5, with TRBD2 matching over 8 bases. Germline loops: CDR1 SGHAT, CDR2 FQNNGV. This CDR3 has 16 residues. V was pared by 1 base and J by 5 bases, with 9 bases of the junction left unmatched. The CDR3 DNA follows: TGTGCCAGCAGCTTAGGCTGGCGGGGGGATTCTGAGACCCAGTACTTC. Translation: CASSLGWRGDSETQYF. Together with reference TRBV11-2 and TRBJ2-5, the CDR3 gives the full variable domain: EAGVAQSPRYKIIEKRQSVAFWCNPISGHATLYWYQQILGQGPKLLIQFQNNGVVDDSQLPKDRFSAERLKGVDSTLKIQPAKLEDSAVYLCASSLGWRGDSETQYFGPGTRLLVL.

This clone was detected only once. The CDR3, as DNA: TGTGCCAGCAGCTCTAGTGTGGAGAACACCGGGGAGCTGTTTTTT. Its protein is CASSSSVENTGELFF. The rearrangement joins TRBV7-3 to TRBJ2-2; D gene uncertain. From germline, CDR1 is SGHTA and CDR2 FQGTGA. Trimming removed 4 bases at V and 1 base at J, with 10 bases between. The CDR3 has 15 residues.

This chain joins TRBV5-1 and TRBJ2-6; no definite D call. The V gene's germline CDR1 is SGHRS and CDR2 YFSETQ. The V end lost 2 bases, the J end lost 1 base, and 13 bases lay between the germline ends. The CDR3 extends over 17 amino acids. CDR3 nucleotide sequence: TGCGCCAGCAGCTTTGGAGCAGTCCCGTCTGGGGCCAACGTCCTGACTTTC. This gives the protein CASSFGAVPSGANVLTF. The full variable domain, with the rest looked up from reference TRBV5-1 and TRBJ2-6, is KAGVTQTPRYLIKTRGQQVTLSCSPISGHRSVSWYQQTPGQGLQFLFEYFSETQRNKGNFPGRFSGRQFSNSRSEMNVSTLELGDSALYLCASSFGAVPSGANVLTFGAGSRLTVL.

The chain recombines TRBV7-2 with TRBJ2-7; either TRBD1 or TRBD2 may fit D (6 bases each). The CDR3 sequence is 15 residues long. The ends were cut back, 0 bases at V and 2 bases at J, with 11 bases in the middle. CDR1 SGHTA and CDR2 FQGNSA come from the germline V gene. CDR3 nucleotides: TGTGCCAGCAGCTTAGCTCGGGGGCCGGCCTACGAGCAGTACTTC. It translates to CASSLARGPAYEQYF. Looking up the rest from reference TRBV7-2 and TRBJ2-7 gives the full variable domain: GAGVSQSPSNKVTEKGKDVELRCDPISGHTALYWYRQSLGQGLEFLIYFQGNSAPDKSGLPSDRFSAERTGGSVSTLTIQRTQQEDSAVYLCASSLARGPAYEQYFGPGTRLTVT.

The V call is TRBV7-9, the J call TRBJ2-7, with a tentative D call TRBD2 (6 bases). CDR3 length: 12 residues. Trimming removed 6 bases from V and 2 bases from J, with 8 bases in between. Per germline, CDR1 SEHNR and CDR2 FQNEAQ (reference sequence). In DNA form, the CDR3 reads TGTGCCAGCAGGGAGGGCGCCTACGAGCAGTACTTC. Translation: CASREGAYEQYF.

The chain has TRBV7-9 and TRBJ1-1; perhaps TRBD1 as D (6 bases). Germline V gene data show CDR1 as SEHNR and CDR2 as FQNEAQ (reference sequence). CDR3 length: 16 residues. V was pared by 5 bases and J by 4 bases, with 20 bases between. CDR3 DNA sequence: TGTGCCAGCAGCCCACCGAGCCAGGGGATGAGCACTGAAGCTTTCTTT. This encodes CASSPPSQGMSTEAFF. Drawing the rest from reference TRBV7-9 and TRBJ1-1, the complete variable domain is DTGVSQNPRHKITKRGQNVTFRCDPISEHNRLYWYRQTLGQGPEFLTYFQNEAQLEKSRLLSDRFSAERPKGSFSTLEIQRTEQGDSAMYLCASSPPSQGMSTEAFFGQGTRLTVV.

The chain joins TRBV18 to TRBJ1-2; no definite D call. The CDR3 totals 11 residues. The ends were cut back, 2 bases at V and 5 bases at J, with 3 bases in the middle. Germline assignment: CDR1 KGHSH and CDR2 LQKENI. This CDR3 reads CASSPGYGYTF. In nucleotides, the CDR3 is TGTGCCAGCTCACCAGGATATGGCTACACCTTC.

This sequence joins TRBV2 and TRBJ2-2; D unresolved. Per the germline V gene, CDR1 is SNHLY and CDR2 is FYNNEI. Between the trimmed V and J ends, which lost 4 bases and 3 bases, there was a span of 6 bases. This CDR3 has 13 residues. The CDR3 bases are TGTGCCAGCAGTGCTACATACACCGGGGAGCTGTTTTTT. This sequence encodes CASSATYTGELFF.

The CDR3: CASSQDKPLRWAGGAEAFF. The CDR3 coding sequence is TGTGCCAGCAGCCAAGATAAGCCCCTCCGCTGGGCGGGAGGGGCTGAAGCTTTCTTT. This rearrangement joins TRBV14 to TRBJ1-1; possible D gene TRBD1, 5 bases. Germline values: CDR1 SGHDN, CDR2 FVKESK. The CDR3 has 19 amino acids. Trimming stripped 0 bases from V and 6 bases from J, with 26 bases between.

The J gene is TRBJ1-1, the V gene TRBV29-1; D is unclear. V was pared by 6 bases and J by 11 bases, with 13 bases between. Germline loops: CDR1 SQVTM, CDR2 ANQGSEA. The CDR3 has 10 amino acids. In DNA, the CDR3 is TGCAGCGTGGAAATGATGGGGGCTTTCTTT. Translating gives CSVEMMGAFF.

The CDR3 DNA sequence: TGTGCCAGCAGTCAACTCAGGGTTCCTGAAGCTTTCTTT. Translated: CASSQLRVPEAFF. The J gene is TRBJ1-1, the V gene TRBV6-5; D may be TRBD1 (5 bases). Trimming pared 5 bases from V and 6 bases from J, leaving 13 bases between. The CDR3 is 13 amino acids. The germline CDR1 and CDR2 sequences are MNHEY and SVGAGI.

This clone is a singleton in its sample. The rearrangement links TRBV29-1 to TRBJ2-5; tentative D call: TRBD1 (6 bases). The V gene lost 6 bases and the J gene lost 4 bases, with 15 bases spanning the gap. Germline assignment: CDR1 SQVTM and CDR2 ANQGSEA. The CDR3 covers 13 residues. The CDR3 DNA follows: TGCAGCGTCACAGGGTTCTCTTCAGAGACCCAGTACTTC. Encoded protein: CSVTGFSSETQYF.